This TCR beta chain derives from a study of blood T cell repertoires in COVID-19. Background on the study: Italy, Spain and the United States were the sources of the convalescent and acute COVID-19 samples. Sample material is recorded as cDNA or gDNA derived from T cells, B-cell-depleted T cells, or PBMCs.

In the original workflow: Cell counts per sample came from amplifying reference gene primers. The table came from immunoSEQ multiplex PCR; TCRdb's copy has only in-frame clones and leaves some out. V, J and clone size derive from that table, while D and trimming were established from the DNA sequence. The table records 90,000 to 100,000 clones, 89% of them present only once. Seattle patient enrollment occurred during active infection, with longitudinal follow-up thereafter. CDR1 and CDR2 (germline): SGHAT, FQNNGV. The V gene end was trimmed by 4 bases and the J gene end by 2 bases; junction bases not matched to a gene: 11. CDR3 length: 17 amino acids.

This receptor was identified in a man aged 60-69 years with COVID-19, enrolled during active disease. Sequenced: peripheral blood. The V call is TRBV11-2, the J call TRBJ2-5; 9 bases are shared with TRBD1. The DNA of the CDR3 is TGTGCCAGCAGCTCCCCCGGGACAGGGCCGGATCAAGAGACCCAGTACTTC. Protein: CASSSPGTGPDQETQYF.